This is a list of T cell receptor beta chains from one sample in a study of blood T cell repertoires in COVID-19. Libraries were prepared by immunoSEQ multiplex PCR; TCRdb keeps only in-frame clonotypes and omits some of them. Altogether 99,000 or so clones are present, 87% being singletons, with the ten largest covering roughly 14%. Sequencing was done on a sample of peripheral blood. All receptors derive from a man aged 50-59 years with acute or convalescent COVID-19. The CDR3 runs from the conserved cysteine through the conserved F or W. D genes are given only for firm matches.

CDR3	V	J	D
CASSWTGEGNSPLHF	TRBV19	TRBJ1-6	TRBD1
CASSQAGAGANVLTF	TRBV3-1/TRBV3-2	TRBJ2-6	.
CASGLDRGTEAFF	TRBV12-5	TRBJ1-1	TRBD1
CASSHGQAYEQYF	TRBV4-1	TRBJ2-7	TRBD1
CATRRGQGGTEAFF	TRBV6-5	TRBJ1-1	TRBD1
CASSWDYGVDTQYF	TRBV5-4	TRBJ2-3	TRBD2
CASSTLAGGSGETQYF	TRBV5-1	TRBJ2-5	TRBD2
CASSFGTSGRADTQYF	TRBV7-9	TRBJ2-3	TRBD2
CASSPEGKPGELFF	TRBV9	TRBJ2-2	.
CASSSRTSGSIADTQYF	TRBV4-2	TRBJ2-3	TRBD2
CASSLRTSGANTGELFF	TRBV5-1	TRBJ2-2	TRBD2
CASSRGTDPSYEQYF	TRBV5-4	TRBJ2-7	.
CASSLRGQSSGANVLTF	TRBV5-1	TRBJ2-6	.
CASSPQGYNEQFF	TRBV25-1	TRBJ2-1	.
CASSSSQQGLFF	TRBV28	TRBJ2-2	.
CASSPGNAADTQYF	TRBV7-9	TRBJ2-3	.
CASSRGISSYNEQFF	TRBV2	TRBJ2-1	.
CATSAASGFTGELFF	TRBV24-1	TRBJ2-2	TRBD2
CASSLRDIISEQYF	TRBV5-1	TRBJ2-7	.
CASSQEQGARRYYGYTF	TRBV3-1/TRBV3-2	TRBJ1-2	TRBD1
CASSGRATGELFF	TRBV10-1	TRBJ2-2	.
CASSGPTSSGEQFF	TRBV5-1	TRBJ2-1	TRBD2
CASSLPGQGLEQYF	TRBV5-1	TRBJ2-7	TRBD1
CASSEGHANEQFF	TRBV7-9	TRBJ2-1	.
CASSYTRVHNEQFF	TRBV6-5	TRBJ2-1	.
CASSRGLAGDNEQFF	TRBV3-1/TRBV3-2	TRBJ2-1	TRBD2
CASSYKGQMNTEAFF	TRBV6-6	TRBJ1-1	TRBD1
CASSLDTQSYQETQYF	TRBV5-6	TRBJ2-5	.
CASSHETEAFF	TRBV2	TRBJ1-1	.
CASSFLSGEKLFF	TRBV5-1	TRBJ1-4	.
CAISERGEKLFF	TRBV10-3	TRBJ1-4	.
CASSLGQGASTEAFF	TRBV7-9	TRBJ1-1	TRBD1
CASSHIKTEAFF	TRBV11-2	TRBJ1-1	.
CASRDTNYGYTF	TRBV6-5	TRBJ1-2	.
CASNLATLASDEQFF	TRBV27	TRBJ2-1	.
CASSSYPPGLAEYQETQYF	TRBV5-1	TRBJ2-5	TRBD2
CASSFGPDHEQYF	TRBV27	TRBJ2-7	.
CSVPQGFGETQYF	TRBV29-1	TRBJ2-5	.
CASSLGTGPTNTGELFF	TRBV5-8	TRBJ2-2	.
CSVEEVRGHSYEQYF	TRBV29-1	TRBJ2-7	.
CASVQGTTSTDTQYF	TRBV5-1	TRBJ2-3	TRBD1
CASSFGLASYNEQFF	TRBV7-9	TRBJ2-1	TRBD2
CASSEQGTKYEQYF	TRBV5-1	TRBJ2-7	.
CASSIGGGETQYF	TRBV19	TRBJ2-5	TRBD2
CASSSNPLTSGWYSGELFF	TRBV5-6	TRBJ2-2	TRBD2
CAISENGGSTEAFF	TRBV10-3	TRBJ1-1	.
CASRAGGVNTGELFF	TRBV5-1	TRBJ2-2	.
CASRSGGGNEQFF	TRBV6-5	TRBJ2-1	TRBD2
CAWSPFGTGGGQPQHF	TRBV30	TRBJ1-5	TRBD1
CAISRGTLHSYEQYF	TRBV10-3	TRBJ2-7	.
CAISMMREGDTQYF	TRBV10-3	TRBJ2-3	TRBD2
CASSLDDEKLFF	TRBV11-2	TRBJ1-4	.
CASSGEAGGEQFF	TRBV6-4	TRBJ2-1	TRBD2
CASKLGAAGDTQYF	TRBV6-5	TRBJ2-3	.
CASSEAGGPSYEQYF	TRBV2	TRBJ2-7	.
CASSLFPGNNEQFF	TRBV7-2	TRBJ2-1	.